Below, one T cell receptor beta chain is given with its context. This sample is part of a study of blood T cell repertoires in COVID-19. Profiling relied on immunoSEQ multiplex PCR, and the TCRdb table lists in-frame clones only, not all of them. Found here are 200,000 or so clones, 88% of them singletons; the top ten hold 2% to 2.5%. There are 14 residues in the CDR3. The V and J ends lost 4 bases and 3 bases respectively, with 13 bases between them. Germline V gene data show CDR1 as MNHEY and CDR2 as SVGAGI. The sequence derives from a woman in her thirties or forties with acute COVID-19. The chain uses TRBV6-5 and TRBJ2-7, with D maybe TRBD2 (6 bases). Sequences were obtained from PBMCs or T cells enriched from blood (not recorded which). Here the CDR3 reads CASSWGLGGYEQYF. The CDR3 nucleotides are TGTGCCAGCAGTTGGGGACTGGGAGGCTACGAGCAGTACTTC.